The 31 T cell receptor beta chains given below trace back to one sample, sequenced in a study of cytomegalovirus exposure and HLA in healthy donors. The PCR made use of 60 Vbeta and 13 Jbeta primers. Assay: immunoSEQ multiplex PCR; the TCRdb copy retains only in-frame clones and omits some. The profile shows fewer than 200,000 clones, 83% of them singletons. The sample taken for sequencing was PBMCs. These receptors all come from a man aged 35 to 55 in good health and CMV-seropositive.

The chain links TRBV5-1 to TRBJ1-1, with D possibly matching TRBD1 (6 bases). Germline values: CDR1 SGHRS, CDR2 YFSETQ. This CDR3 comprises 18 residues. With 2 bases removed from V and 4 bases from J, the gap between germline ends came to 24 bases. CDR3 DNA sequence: TGCGCCAGCAGCTTAGGGCGGGGGGCTGGCGCATATGGCACTGAAGCTTTCTTT. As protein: CASSLGRGAGAYGTEAFF.

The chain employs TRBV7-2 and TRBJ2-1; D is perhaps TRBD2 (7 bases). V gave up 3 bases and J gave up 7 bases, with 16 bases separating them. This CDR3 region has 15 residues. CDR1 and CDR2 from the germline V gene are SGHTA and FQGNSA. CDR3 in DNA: TGTGCCAGCAGCTTGATAGGGGGAGGGCCTAATGAGCAGTTCTTC. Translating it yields CASSLIGGGPNEQFF.

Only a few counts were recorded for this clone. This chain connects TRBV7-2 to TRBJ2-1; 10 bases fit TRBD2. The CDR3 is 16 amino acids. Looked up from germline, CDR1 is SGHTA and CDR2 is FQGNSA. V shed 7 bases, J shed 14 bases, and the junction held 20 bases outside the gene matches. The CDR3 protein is CASTNRASGSFSRKFF. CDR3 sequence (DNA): TGTGCCAGCACCAATAGGGCTAGCGGGAGTTTTAGTAGAAAGTTCTTC.

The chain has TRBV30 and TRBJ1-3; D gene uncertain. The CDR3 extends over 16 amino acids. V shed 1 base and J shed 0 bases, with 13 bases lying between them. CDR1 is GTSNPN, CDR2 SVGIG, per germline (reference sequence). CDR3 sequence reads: CAWSGFQAYSGNTIYF. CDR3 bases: TGTGCCTGGAGTGGGTTTCAGGCATACTCTGGAAACACCATATATTTT.

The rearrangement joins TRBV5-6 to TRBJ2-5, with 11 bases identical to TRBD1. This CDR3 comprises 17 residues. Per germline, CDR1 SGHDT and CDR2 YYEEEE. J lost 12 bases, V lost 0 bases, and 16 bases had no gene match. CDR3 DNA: TGTGCCAGCAGCTTGGGATCCCCGGGACAGGGGGTTATGGGGAAGTACTTC. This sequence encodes CASSLGSPGQGVMGKYF.

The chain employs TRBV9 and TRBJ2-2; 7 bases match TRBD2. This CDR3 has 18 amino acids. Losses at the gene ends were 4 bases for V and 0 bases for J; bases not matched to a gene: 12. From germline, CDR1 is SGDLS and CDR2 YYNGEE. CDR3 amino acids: CASSLAREAPANTGELFF. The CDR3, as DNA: TGTGCCAGCAGCCTCGCCCGGGAGGCGCCCGCGAACACCGGGGAGCTGTTTTTT.

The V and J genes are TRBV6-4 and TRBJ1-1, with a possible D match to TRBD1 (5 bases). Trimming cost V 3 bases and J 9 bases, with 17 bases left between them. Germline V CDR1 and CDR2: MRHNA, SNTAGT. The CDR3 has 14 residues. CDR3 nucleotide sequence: TGTGCCAGCAGTGAATCCTTCGGGGGGGGTCAAGCTTTCTTT. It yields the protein CASSESFGGGQAFF.

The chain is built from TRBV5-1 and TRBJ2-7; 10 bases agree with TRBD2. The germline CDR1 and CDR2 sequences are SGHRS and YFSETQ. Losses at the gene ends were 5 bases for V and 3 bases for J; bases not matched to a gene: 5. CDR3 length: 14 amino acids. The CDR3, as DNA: TGCGCCAGCAGGACCGGGACTAGCGTCTACGAGCAGTACTTC. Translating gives CASRTGTSVYEQYF.

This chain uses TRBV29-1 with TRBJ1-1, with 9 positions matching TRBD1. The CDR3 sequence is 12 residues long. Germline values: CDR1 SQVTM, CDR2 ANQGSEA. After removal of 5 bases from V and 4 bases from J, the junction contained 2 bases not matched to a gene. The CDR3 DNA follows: TGCAGCGTTCGGGACAGGGCCACTGAAGCTTTCTTT. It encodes CSVRDRATEAFF.

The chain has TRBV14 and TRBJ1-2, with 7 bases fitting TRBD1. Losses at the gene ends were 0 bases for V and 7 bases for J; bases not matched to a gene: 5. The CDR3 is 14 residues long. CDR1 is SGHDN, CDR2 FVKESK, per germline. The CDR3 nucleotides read TGTGCCAGCAGCCAAGATCTTGGACAGGCTGGCTACACCTTC. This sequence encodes CASSQDLGQAGYTF.

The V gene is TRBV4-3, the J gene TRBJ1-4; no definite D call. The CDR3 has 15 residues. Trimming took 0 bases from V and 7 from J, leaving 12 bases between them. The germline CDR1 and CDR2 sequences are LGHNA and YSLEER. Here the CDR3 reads CASSQDTGSGEKLFF. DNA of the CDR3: TGCGCCAGCAGCCAAGATACCGGGAGCGGTGAAAAACTGTTTTTT.

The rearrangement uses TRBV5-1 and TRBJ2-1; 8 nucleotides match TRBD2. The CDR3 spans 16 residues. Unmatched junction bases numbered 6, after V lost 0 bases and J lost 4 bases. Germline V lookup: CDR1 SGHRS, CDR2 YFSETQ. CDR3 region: CASSLGVTSDYNEQFF. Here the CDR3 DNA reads TGCGCCAGCAGCTTGGGGGTGACTAGCGATTACAATGAGCAGTTCTTC.

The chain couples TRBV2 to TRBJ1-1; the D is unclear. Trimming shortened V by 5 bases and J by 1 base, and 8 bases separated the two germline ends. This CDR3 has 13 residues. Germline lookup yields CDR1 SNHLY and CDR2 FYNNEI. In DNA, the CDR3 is TGTGCCAGCAGTTCGCCAGGGAACACTGAAGCTTTCTTT. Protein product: CASSSPGNTEAFF.

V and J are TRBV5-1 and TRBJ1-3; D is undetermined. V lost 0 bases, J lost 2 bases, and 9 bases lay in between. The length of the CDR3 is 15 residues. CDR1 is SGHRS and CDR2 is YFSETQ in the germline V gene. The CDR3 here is CASSLGPSPGNTIYF. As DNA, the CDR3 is TGCGCCAGCAGCTTGGGGCCCAGTCCTGGAAACACCATATATTTT.

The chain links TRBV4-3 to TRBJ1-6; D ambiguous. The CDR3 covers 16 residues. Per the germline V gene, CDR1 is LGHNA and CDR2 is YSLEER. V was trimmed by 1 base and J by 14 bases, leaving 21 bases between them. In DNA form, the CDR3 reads TGCGCCAGCAGCCAAGGTCTCCCCGGGTATAATTCGGCCCTCCACTTT. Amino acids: CASSQGLPGYNSALHF.

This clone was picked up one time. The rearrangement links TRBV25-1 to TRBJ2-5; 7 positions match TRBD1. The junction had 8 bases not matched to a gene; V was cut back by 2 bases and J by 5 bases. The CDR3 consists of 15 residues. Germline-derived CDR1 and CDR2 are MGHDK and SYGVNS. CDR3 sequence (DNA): TGTGCCAGCAGTGAAGGGGACAGACGACGGGAGACCCAGTACTTC. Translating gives CASSEGDRRRETQYF.

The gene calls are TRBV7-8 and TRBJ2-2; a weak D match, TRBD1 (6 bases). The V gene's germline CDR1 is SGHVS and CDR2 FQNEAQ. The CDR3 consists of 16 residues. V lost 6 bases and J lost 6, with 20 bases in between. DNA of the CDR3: TGTGCCAGCAGTTCACAGGGTCGTAGTCTAGCCGGGGAGCTGTTTTTT. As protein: CASSSQGRSLAGELFF.

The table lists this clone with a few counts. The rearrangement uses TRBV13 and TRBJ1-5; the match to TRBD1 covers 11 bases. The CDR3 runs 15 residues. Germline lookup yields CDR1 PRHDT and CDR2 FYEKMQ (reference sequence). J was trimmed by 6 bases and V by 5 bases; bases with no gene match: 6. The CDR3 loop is CASSRGQGDGQPQHF. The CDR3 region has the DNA TGTGCCAGCAGCAGGGGACAGGGGGATGGTCAGCCCCAGCATTTT.

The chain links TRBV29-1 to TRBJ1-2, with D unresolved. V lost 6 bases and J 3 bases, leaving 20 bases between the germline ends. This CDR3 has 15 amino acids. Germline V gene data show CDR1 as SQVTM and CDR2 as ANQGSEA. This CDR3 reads CSVPTGWGGDYGYTF. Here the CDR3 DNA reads TGCAGCGTGCCAACCGGTTGGGGAGGAGACTATGGCTACACCTTC.

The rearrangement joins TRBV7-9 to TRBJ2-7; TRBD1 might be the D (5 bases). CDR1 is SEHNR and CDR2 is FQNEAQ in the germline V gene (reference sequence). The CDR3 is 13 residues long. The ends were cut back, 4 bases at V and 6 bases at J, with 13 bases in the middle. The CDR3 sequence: CASSSNQGSEQYF. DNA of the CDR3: TGTGCCAGCAGCTCAAATCAGGGATCCGAGCAGTACTTC.

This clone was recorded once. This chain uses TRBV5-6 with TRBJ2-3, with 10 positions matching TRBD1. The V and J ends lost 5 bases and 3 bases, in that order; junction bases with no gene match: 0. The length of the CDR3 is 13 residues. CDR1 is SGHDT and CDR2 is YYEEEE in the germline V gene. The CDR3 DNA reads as TGTGCCAGCAGGGGACAGGGGACAGATACGCAGTATTTT. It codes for CASRGQGTDTQYF. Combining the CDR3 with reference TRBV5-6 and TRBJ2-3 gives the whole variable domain DAGVTQSPTHLIKTRGQQVTLRCSPKSGHDTVSWYQQALGQGPQFIFQYYEEEERQRGNFPDRFSGHQFPNYSSELNVNALLLGDSALYLCASRGQGTDTQYFGPGTRLTVL.

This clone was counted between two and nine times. The CDR3 sequence is CASSLWPPQETQYF. The DNA of the CDR3 is TGTGCCAGCAGTTTATGGCCCCCCCAAGAGACCCAGTACTTC. The rearrangement joins TRBV27 to TRBJ2-5; the D is unclear. The CDR3 extends over 14 amino acids. V lost 1 base and J lost 1, with 7 bases in between. Germline assignment: CDR1 MNHEY and CDR2 SMNVEV (reference sequence).

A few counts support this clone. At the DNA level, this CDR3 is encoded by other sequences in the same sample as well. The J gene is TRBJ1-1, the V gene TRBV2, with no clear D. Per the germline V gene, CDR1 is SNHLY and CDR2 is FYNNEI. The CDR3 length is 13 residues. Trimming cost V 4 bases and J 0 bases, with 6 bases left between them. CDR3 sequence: CASSASLNTEAFF. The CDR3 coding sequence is TGTGCCAGCAGTGCCTCTTTGAACACTGAAGCTTTCTTT.

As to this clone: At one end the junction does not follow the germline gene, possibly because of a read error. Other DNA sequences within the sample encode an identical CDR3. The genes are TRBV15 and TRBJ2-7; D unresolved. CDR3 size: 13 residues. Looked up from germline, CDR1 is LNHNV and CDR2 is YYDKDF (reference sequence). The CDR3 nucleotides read TGTGCCACCAGCCGTGGCAGATACTACGAGCAATACTTC. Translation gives CATSRGRYYEQYF.

The CDR3 DNA sequence: TGTGCCAGCAGTGACAGGGGGCGCGACGAGCAGTACTTC. Translated, it gives CASSDRGRDEQYF. The V call is TRBV6-1, the J call TRBJ2-7; 8 nucleotides line up with TRBD1. Germline CDR1 reads MNHNS; CDR2 reads SASEGT. The J segment lost 5 bases and the V segment lost 3 bases, leaving 3 bases of the junction unmatched. The length of the CDR3 is 13 residues.

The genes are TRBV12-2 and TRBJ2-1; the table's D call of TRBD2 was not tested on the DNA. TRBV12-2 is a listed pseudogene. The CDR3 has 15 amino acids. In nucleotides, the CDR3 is TGTGCAAGTCGCTTAGCGAGGCAAGCGGGAGGTGAGCAGTTCTTC. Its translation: CASRLARQAGGEQFF.

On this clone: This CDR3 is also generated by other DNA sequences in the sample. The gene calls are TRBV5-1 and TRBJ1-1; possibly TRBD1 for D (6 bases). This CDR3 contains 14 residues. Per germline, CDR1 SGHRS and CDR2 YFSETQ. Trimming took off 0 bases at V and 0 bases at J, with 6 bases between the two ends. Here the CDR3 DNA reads TGCGCCAGCAGCTTGGACAGGGTGAACACTGAAGCTTTCTTT. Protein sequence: CASSLDRVNTEAFF.

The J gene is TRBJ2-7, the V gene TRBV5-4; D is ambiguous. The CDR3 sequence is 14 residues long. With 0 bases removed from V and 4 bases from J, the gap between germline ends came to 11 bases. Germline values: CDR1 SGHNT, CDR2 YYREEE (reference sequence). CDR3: CASSLDGRSYEQYF. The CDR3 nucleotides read TGTGCCAGCAGCTTGGATGGCAGATCGTACGAGCAGTACTTC.

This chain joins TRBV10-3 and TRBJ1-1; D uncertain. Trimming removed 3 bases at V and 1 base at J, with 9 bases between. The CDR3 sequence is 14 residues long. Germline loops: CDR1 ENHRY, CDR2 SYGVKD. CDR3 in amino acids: CAISDEGSNTEAFF. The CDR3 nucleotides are TGTGCCATCAGTGACGAGGGCTCGAACACTGAAGCTTTCTTT.

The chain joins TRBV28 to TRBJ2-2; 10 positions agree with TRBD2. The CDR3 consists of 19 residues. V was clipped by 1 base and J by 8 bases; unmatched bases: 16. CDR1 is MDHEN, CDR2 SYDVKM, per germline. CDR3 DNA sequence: TGTGCCAGCAGTTTATCACGGACTAGCGGAGGATCACGACAAGGGGAGCTGTTTTTT. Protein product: CASSLSRTSGGSRQGELFF. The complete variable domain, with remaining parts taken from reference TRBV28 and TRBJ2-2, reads DVKVTQSSRYLVKRTGEKVFLECVQDMDHENMFWYRQDPGLGLRLIYFSYDVKMKEKGDIPEGYSVSREKKERFSLILESASTNQTSMYLCASSLSRTSGGSRQGELFFGEGSRLTVL.

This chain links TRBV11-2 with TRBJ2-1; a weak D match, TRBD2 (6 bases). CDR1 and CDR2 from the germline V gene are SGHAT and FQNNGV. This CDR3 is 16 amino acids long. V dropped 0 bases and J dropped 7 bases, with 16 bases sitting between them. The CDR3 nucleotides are TGTGCCAGCAGCTTAGATTTTGGCGGCGGGGAGAATGAGCAGTTCTTC. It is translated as CASSLDFGGGENEQFF. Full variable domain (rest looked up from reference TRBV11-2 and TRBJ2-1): EAGVAQSPRYKIIEKRQSVAFWCNPISGHATLYWYQQILGQGPKLLIQFQNNGVVDDSQLPKDRFSAERLKGVDSTLKIQPAKLEDSAVYLCASSLDFGGGENEQFFGPGTRLTVL.